These 25 T cell receptor beta chains were all obtained from the same sample, sequenced in a study of shared clonotypes between healthy human individuals. CD8 cells regarded as naive lacked CD45RO, were positively chosen for CCR7, and omitted terminally differentiated effector memory CD45RA+ cells. The data were produced by immunoSEQ multiplex PCR, yet TCRdb's version contains in-frame clones alone and is incomplete. Of about 680,000 clones listed, roughly 94% are singletons. Sequenced material: naive CD8+ T cells sorted from blood. Receptors originate from a man in his thirties or forties in good health.

This chain uses TRBV2 with TRBJ2-7; TRBD2 matches at 13 bases. The CDR3 runs 15 residues. Trimming cost V 6 bases and J 3 bases; bases outside gene matches: 5. Germline CDR1 and CDR2: SNHLY and FYNNEI. The CDR3 loop is CASRGTSGMIYEQYF. CDR3 in DNA: TGTGCCAGCAGGGGGACTAGCGGGATGATCTACGAGCAGTACTTC.

This clone was counted a single time. V and J are TRBV5-4 and TRBJ2-7; perhaps TRBD1 as D (5 bases). The CDR3 loop spans 14 amino acids. V dropped 1 base and J dropped 2 bases, with 10 bases sitting between them. The germline V gene encodes CDR1 SGHNT and CDR2 YYREEE (reference sequence). CDR3 DNA sequence: TGTGCCAGCAGCTTGACCCAGGGTACCTACGAGCAGTACTTC. Residues: CASSLTQGTYEQYF.

The chain combines TRBV5-5 with TRBJ2-5, with D possibly being TRBD1 (6 bases). V lost 6 bases, J lost 3 bases, and 12 bases lay in between. The CDR3 length is 13 residues. From germline, CDR1 is SGHKS and CDR2 YYEKEE (reference sequence). The CDR3 nucleotides are TGTGCCAGCAACCCGACAGGTGAAGAGACCCAGTACTTC. As protein: CASNPTGEETQYF.

This sequence joins TRBV9 and TRBJ1-4, with 7 bases aligning to TRBD1. Looked up from germline, CDR1 is SGDLS and CDR2 is YYNGEE. After removal of 4 bases from V and 4 bases from J, the junction contained 10 bases not matched to a gene. The length of the CDR3 is 16 residues. DNA of the CDR3: TGTGCCAGCAGCCCGGCAGACAGGGCGGTTAATGAAAAACTGTTTTTT. Its translation: CASSPADRAVNEKLFF.

Comment on this clone: Different DNA sequences within this sample yield the same CDR3. The V and J genes are TRBV2 and TRBJ2-3; D unresolved. This CDR3 has 16 residues. V shed 1 base and J shed 0 bases, with 11 bases lying between them. The germline gives CDR1 SNHLY, CDR2 FYNNEI. DNA for the CDR3: TGTGCCAGCAGTGAAGAGTGGCTGACTAGCACAGATACGCAGTATTTT. Translating it yields CASSEEWLTSTDTQYF.

This clone was observed a handful of times. The V call is TRBV27, the J call TRBJ1-5; 7 bases align to TRBD1. The CDR3 has 15 residues. Germline lookup yields CDR1 MNHEY and CDR2 SMNVEV (reference sequence). V lost 7 bases and J lost 0; bases outside the gene matches: 6. The CDR3 DNA sequence: TGTGCCAGCAAGTCGGGACAGAATAGCAATCAGCCCCAGCATTTT. It codes for CASKSGQNSNQPQHF.

This rearrangement joins TRBV27 to TRBJ2-7; D ambiguous. The ends were cut back, 3 bases at V and 1 base at J, with 10 bases in the middle. CDR1 is MNHEY, CDR2 SMNVEV, per germline (reference sequence). This CDR3 spans 14 amino acids. The CDR3 sequence: CASSFLPGSYEQYF. The CDR3 nucleotides are TGTGCCAGCAGTTTCCTCCCTGGTTCCTACGAGCAGTACTTC.

The chain recombines TRBV28 with TRBJ2-1; unclear D gene. The CDR3 is 12 amino acids. Germline CDR1 is MDHEN and CDR2 is SYDVKM. Trimming removed 2 bases at V and 5 bases at J, with 4 bases between. Written as DNA, the CDR3 is TGTGCCAGCAGTTTAGCGAACAATGAGCAGTTCTTC. It specifies CASSLANNEQFF.

The J gene is TRBJ2-7, the V gene TRBV7-9; 7 bases agree with TRBD2. The length of the CDR3 is 15 residues. After removal of 5 bases from V and 3 bases from J, the junction contained 10 bases not matched to a gene. The germline V gene encodes CDR1 SEHNR and CDR2 FQNEAQ (reference sequence). CDR3 region: CASSPSRGVSYEQYF. The CDR3 nucleotides are TGTGCCAGCAGCCCATCTCGGGGGGTGAGCTACGAGCAGTACTTC. The full variable domain, completed using reference TRBV7-9 and TRBJ2-7, is DTGVSQNPRHKITKRGQNVTFRCDPISEHNRLYWYRQTLGQGPEFLTYFQNEAQLEKSRLLSDRFSAERPKGSFSTLEIQRTEQGDSAMYLCASSPSRGVSYEQYFGPGTRLTVT.

V and J are TRBV14 and TRBJ1-1; D is perhaps TRBD1 (6 bases). Germline values: CDR1 SGHDN, CDR2 FVKESK. Trimming took 0 bases from V and 5 from J, leaving 13 bases between them. The CDR3 consists of 15 residues. The CDR3 region is CASSQDLWGATEAFF. The CDR3 nucleotides read TGTGCCAGCAGCCAAGACCTTTGGGGGGCGACTGAAGCTTTCTTT.

This rearrangement joins TRBV20-1 to TRBJ2-5; D uncertain. This CDR3 has 10 residues. Trimming removed 6 bases at V and 8 bases at J, with 10 bases between. CDR1 and CDR2 from the germline V gene are DFQATT and SNEGSKA (reference sequence). CDR3 in amino acids: CSARKRTQYF. CDR3 nucleotides: TGCAGTGCCCGTAAGAGAACCCAGTACTTC.

V usage is TRBV18 and J usage is TRBJ2-3; D is possibly TRBD1 (6 bases). CDR1 is KGHSH and CDR2 is LQKENI in the germline V gene. The CDR3 is 11 residues long. Trimming pared 8 bases from V and 6 bases from J, leaving 9 bases between. The CDR3 DNA reads as TGTGCCAGCCGGGACACTGATACGCAGTATTTT. It specifies CASRDTDTQYF.

This chain uses TRBV7-9 with TRBJ2-1; 9 bases match TRBD2. Germline V gives CDR1 SEHNR, CDR2 FQNEAQ (reference sequence). The CDR3 runs 17 residues. The V and J ends lost 5 bases and 3 bases, in that order; junction bases with no gene match: 11. The CDR3 loop is CASSPALAGVNYNEQFF. The CDR3 bases are TGTGCCAGCAGCCCGGCGTTAGCGGGAGTGAACTACAATGAGCAGTTCTTC.

The CDR3 DNA follows: TGCGCCAGCAGCCCCCCCTGGGAACTAGCGGGGGGCAATGAGCAGTTCTTC. This encodes CASSPPWELAGGNEQFF. The gene calls are TRBV4-1 and TRBJ2-1, with 12 bases fitting TRBD2. The ends lost 4 bases at V and 6 bases at J; junction bases unmatched: 10. The CDR3 spans 17 residues. CDR1 and CDR2 (germline): MGHRA, YSYEKL.

V usage is TRBV27 and J usage is TRBJ2-7; D is undetermined. With 0 bases removed from V and 1 base from J, the gap between germline ends came to 4 bases. The germline V gene has CDR1 MNHEY and CDR2 SMNVEV (reference sequence). The CDR3 contains 13 residues. CDR3 DNA: TGTGCCAGCAGTTTATCTCAGTCCTACGAGCAGTACTTC. Translation: CASSLSQSYEQYF.

The chain combines TRBV7-2 with TRBJ2-7; D might be TRBD2 (6 bases). Germline assignment: CDR1 SGHTA and CDR2 FQGNSA. The V gene lost 3 bases and the J gene lost 4 bases, with 16 bases spanning the gap. The CDR3 is 15 amino acids. The CDR3 loop reads CASSFPEASVYEQYF. The CDR3 nucleotides are TGTGCCAGCAGCTTCCCCGAAGCTAGCGTGTACGAGCAGTACTTC.

The rearrangement joins TRBV2 to TRBJ2-6; 7 bases agree with TRBD1. Per germline, CDR1 SNHLY and CDR2 FYNNEI. The CDR3 sequence is 18 residues long. After removal of 9 bases from V and 0 bases from J, the junction contained 14 bases not matched to a gene. The CDR3 DNA sequence: TGTGCCAGGGCACAGACGGGACAGTCTAACTCTGGGGCCAACGTCCTGACTTTC. This encodes CARAQTGQSNSGANVLTF.

The chain has TRBV5-1 and TRBJ1-2; D gene ambiguous. The length of the CDR3 is 14 residues. Trimming stripped 4 bases from V and 8 bases from J, with 18 bases between. The germline CDR1 and CDR2 sequences are SGHRS and YFSETQ. This CDR3 reads CASSPLSTVWGYTF. The DNA for the CDR3 is TGCGCCAGCAGCCCGCTATCGACGGTTTGGGGCTACACCTTC.

This sequence joins TRBV10-3 and TRBJ2-2; D unclear. Germline V lookup: CDR1 ENHRY, CDR2 SYGVKD. The V end was cut by 5 bases, the J end by 0 bases, with 16 bases between. The CDR3 extends over 17 amino acids. The CDR3 is CAISWKVERSNTGELFF. The CDR3 nucleotides read TGTGCCATCAGTTGGAAGGTGGAGCGTTCGAACACCGGGGAGCTGTTTTTT.

The chain uses TRBV10-2 and TRBJ1-2; unclear D gene. The CDR3 contains 13 residues. Germline CDR1 is WSHSY and CDR2 is SAAADI. Between the trimmed V and J ends, which lost 1 base and 3 bases, there was a span of 6 bases. The CDR3 protein is CASSEYRDYGYTF. CDR3 in DNA: TGCGCCAGCAGTGAGTATCGCGACTATGGCTACACCTTC.

This chain connects TRBV27 to TRBJ2-7; maybe TRBD2 (5 bases). Trimming removed 2 bases at V and 1 base at J, with 6 bases between. There are 13 residues in the CDR3. CDR1 is MNHEY, CDR2 SMNVEV, per germline (reference sequence). The CDR3 loop reads CASSLEGSYEQYF. CDR3 in DNA: TGTGCCAGCAGTTTAGAGGGTTCCTACGAGCAGTACTTC.

The chain employs TRBV28 and TRBJ2-2, with TRBD2 matching 7 bases. Trimming at V came to 4 bases and at J to 4 bases, leaving 15 bases not matched to a gene. This CDR3 spans 18 amino acids. CDR1 is MDHEN, CDR2 SYDVKM, per germline. The CDR3, as DNA: TGTGCCAGCAGTTCCCAAACTAGCGTGGGAGGGAGCACCGGGGAGCTGTTTTTT. Its protein product is CASSSQTSVGGSTGELFF.

This clone is a singleton in its sample. V is TRBV28 and J is TRBJ2-2; TRBD1 might be the D (5 bases). The CDR3 is 17 residues long. Trimming took off 7 bases at V and 6 bases at J, with 24 bases between the two ends. Germline loops: CDR1 MDHEN, CDR2 SYDVKM. CDR3 coding DNA: TGTGCCAGCACCGAGCTTACCGACAGAAGAAGTCCCGGGGAGCTGTTTTTT. Its protein is CASTELTDRRSPGELFF.

The chain has TRBV6-6 and TRBJ2-7, with 9 nucleotides matching TRBD2. The CDR3 covers 14 residues. V lost 2 bases and J lost 5; bases outside the gene matches: 4. Germline V lookup: CDR1 MNHNY, CDR2 SVGAGI (reference sequence). Written as DNA, the CDR3 is TGTGCCAGCAGTTACGCGATAGCGGGAGACGAGCAGTACTTC. Translation: CASSYAIAGDEQYF.

For this clone: Other DNA sequences of this sample code for an identical CDR3. The chain couples TRBV27 to TRBJ1-2; no definite D call. The V gene's germline CDR1 is MNHEY and CDR2 SMNVEV (reference sequence). The CDR3 has 11 amino acids. Trimming removed 4 bases from V and 4 bases from J, with 4 bases in between. The CDR3 is CASSSGYGYTF. For the CDR3, the DNA is TGTGCCAGCAGTTCGGGCTATGGCTACACCTTC.